Below are 8 T cell receptor beta chains sequenced from a single sample in a study of early T cells in non-severe SARS-CoV-2 infection. TCRdb fed the 5' RACE reads into MiXCR, producing one record per CDR3 protein. The sample lists fewer than 65,000 distinct CDR3 sequences, around 9.3% seen once, with about 5% in the top ten. The sequencing sample was made of whole blood. Source of these receptors: an adult who was a healthcare worker with PCR-confirmed SARS-CoV-2 infection or an uninfected control (not recorded which).

This clonotype has only a few counts. The rearrangement uses TRBV23-1 and TRBJ2-2; 7 nucleotides agree with TRBD1. TRBV23-1 falls under the ORF class, with uncertain function. V gave up 7 bases and J gave up 6 bases; unmatched junction bases: 14. The CDR3 sequence is 16 residues long. This CDR3 is CASTRRGPRGPGELFF. In DNA, the CDR3 is TGCGCCAGCACCCGAAGGGGGCCTCGAGGTCCCGGGGAGCTGTTTTTT.

This clonotype was seen ten or more times. The V and J genes are TRBV10-2 and TRBJ1-4; possible D gene TRBD1, 5 bases. Trimming removed 5 bases from V and 6 bases from J, with 13 bases in between. CDR3 size: 14 residues. Germline CDR1 reads WSHSY; CDR2 reads SAAADI. CDR3 sequence reads: CASSQGGPDEKLFF. CDR3 DNA sequence: TGCGCCAGCAGTCAGGGAGGCCCAGATGAAAAACTGTTTTTT.

The rearrangement links TRBV5-1 to TRBJ2-3, with unresolved D. V shed 1 base and J shed 2 bases, with 2 bases lying between them. The germline V gene encodes CDR1 SGHRS and CDR2 YFSETQ. The CDR3 runs 12 residues. CDR3 residues: CASSLLTDTQYF. The CDR3 DNA follows: TGCGCCAGCAGCTTGCTCACAGATACGCAGTATTTT.

This clonotype was seen at least ten times. V usage is TRBV27 and J usage is TRBJ2-4; 7 nucleotides agree with TRBD1. V shed 2 bases, J shed 8 bases, and the junction held 3 bases outside the gene matches. This CDR3 is 13 amino acids long. Germline CDR1 MNHEY, CDR2 SMNVEV (reference sequence). CDR3: CASSLGRGYIQYF. For the CDR3, the DNA is TGTGCCAGCAGTTTAGGCAGGGGGTACATTCAGTACTTC.

This clonotype appeared many times. The chain uses TRBV29-1 and TRBJ2-3; 7 nucleotides line up with TRBD1. The V and J ends lost 7 bases and 5 bases, in that order; junction bases with no gene match: 6. CDR1 and CDR2 from the germline V gene are SQVTM and ANQGSEA. This CDR3 comprises 12 residues. CDR3 nucleotides: TGCAGCGCCGGACAGGTCATAGATACGCAGTATTTT. Its translation: CSAGQVIDTQYF.

This clonotype showed up just a few times. The chain employs TRBV5-1 and TRBJ2-7, with 8 nucleotides matching TRBD1. Germline V gene data show CDR1 as SGHRS and CDR2 as YFSETQ. The CDR3 runs 16 residues. The V gene end was trimmed by 2 bases and the J gene end by 2 bases; junction bases not matched to a gene: 9. The CDR3 coding sequence is TGCGCCAGCAGCTTAGGCAGGGACAGGATTACCTACGAGCAGTACTTC. Its translation is CASSLGRDRITYEQYF.

This clonotype was picked up a small number of times. The gene calls are TRBV18 and TRBJ2-1; the D is unclear. Trimming took 2 bases from V and 4 from J, leaving 9 bases between them. This CDR3 spans 14 amino acids. Germline V gene sequence: CDR1 KGHSH, CDR2 LQKENI. CDR3 DNA: TGTGCCAGCTCACCATCCGTCGGTTACAATGAGCAGTTCTTC. Encoded protein: CASSPSVGYNEQFF. Complete variable domain (other parts from reference TRBV18 and TRBJ2-1): NAGVMQNPRHLVRRRGQEARLRCSPMKGHSHVYWYRQLPEEGLKFMVYLQKENIIDESGMPKERFSAEFPKEGPSILRIQQVVRGDSAAYFCASSPSVGYNEQFFGPGTRLTVL.

This clonotype was counted many times. This chain joins TRBV29-1 and TRBJ2-5, with 15 bases lining up with TRBD2. J gave up 1 base and V 4 bases, and 4 bases lay outside the gene matches. CDR1 is SQVTM and CDR2 is ANQGSEA in the germline V gene. The CDR3 is 16 residues long. CDR3 nucleotide sequence: TGCAGCGTTGGGACTAGCGGGAGGGCCCCCCAAGAGACCCAGTACTTC. It yields the protein CSVGTSGRAPQETQYF.